One sample yielded the 18 T cell receptor beta chains listed below, sequenced in a study of T cell responses to AZD1222 COVID-19 vaccine. Data came from immunoSEQ multiplex PCR; TCRdb stores just in-frame clones and leaves some out. The sample includes about 99,000 clones, about 89% of them seen just once. Here the sequenced sample was peripheral blood, taken 28 days after the second dose of the MenACWY control vaccine. The receptors were gathered from an adult who received the MenACWY meningococcal vaccine as a control.

This sequence joins TRBV7-2 and TRBJ2-7, with D perhaps matching TRBD2 (6 bases). CDR1 is SGHTA, CDR2 FQGNSA, per germline. The CDR3 extends over 16 amino acids. Trimming removed 4 bases at V and 0 bases at J, with 16 bases between. CDR3 DNA sequence: TGTGCCAGCAGCTCCCAGGCGGGGAGCCTCTCCTACGAGCAGTACTTC. Its translation is CASSSQAGSLSYEQYF.

The rearrangement links TRBV5-1 to TRBJ2-5; 10 bases fit TRBD1. Germline V gene sequence: CDR1 SGHRS, CDR2 YFSETQ. CDR3 size: 15 residues. Trimming cost V 4 bases and J 5 bases; bases outside gene matches: 8. The DNA of the CDR3 is TGCGCCAGCAGCAGTGGACAGGGGGTGGAGGAGACCCAGTACTTC. Translating gives CASSSGQGVEETQYF. The variable domain in full, with the rest retrieved from reference TRBV5-1 and TRBJ2-5, is KAGVTQTPRYLIKTRGQQVTLSCSPISGHRSVSWYQQTPGQGLQFLFEYFSETQRNKGNFPGRFSGRQFSNSRSEMNVSTLELGDSALYLCASSSGQGVEETQYFGPGTRLLVL.

The chain uses TRBV29-1 and TRBJ1-1; D is perhaps TRBD1 (6 bases). Trimming left V 7 bases short and J 0 bases short, with 18 bases between. CDR3 length: 15 residues. Germline values: CDR1 SQVTM, CDR2 ANQGSEA. This chain's CDR3 is CSAHGGPLMNTEAFF. CDR3 coding DNA: TGCAGCGCCCACGGGGGCCCCCTCATGAACACTGAAGCTTTCTTT.

This clone was picked up a small number of times. The rearrangement joins TRBV7-2 to TRBJ1-3, with TRBD1 identical over 8 bases. The CDR3 has 19 residues. Germline loops: CDR1 SGHTA, CDR2 FQGNSA. V shed 5 bases and J 0 bases; nucleotides not matched to a gene: 15. CDR3 sequence (DNA): TGTGCCAGCAGCCCTCGGGTGTATAGTACAGGGGGCTCTGGAAACACCATATATTTT. Translation gives CASSPRVYSTGGSGNTIYF.

This chain joins TRBV5-1 and TRBJ1-5; D is perhaps TRBD1 (5 bases). Germline assignment: CDR1 SGHRS and CDR2 YFSETQ. The CDR3 consists of 14 residues. V lost 2 bases and J 2 bases, leaving 8 bases between the germline ends. This chain's CDR3 is CASSLGAGNQPQHF. DNA for the CDR3: TGCGCCAGCAGCTTAGGGGCGGGCAATCAGCCCCAGCATTTT.

This chain joins TRBV18 and TRBJ2-6, with TRBD1 as a possible D gene (5 bases). The germline V gene encodes CDR1 KGHSH and CDR2 LQKENI. The germline V and J ends were trimmed by 3 bases and 0 bases, with 15 bases remaining between them. The CDR3 runs 18 residues. The CDR3: CASSPGPGTLSGANVLTF. The CDR3 DNA follows: TGTGCCAGCTCACCGGGGCCAGGTACCCTCTCTGGGGCCAACGTCCTGACTTTC.

The genes are TRBV12-3 or TRBV12-4 and TRBJ2-1, with a possible D match to TRBD2 (5 bases). The CDR3 loop spans 13 amino acids. Trimming shortened V by 3 bases and J by 7 bases, and 10 bases separated the two germline ends. This CDR3 reads CASSFSRGNEQFF. CDR3 in DNA: TGTGCCAGCAGTTTCTCTCGAGGGAATGAGCAGTTCTTC.

This sequence joins TRBV27 and TRBJ1-5; no clear D. V was cut by 2 bases and J by 0 bases, with 8 bases left in between. The CDR3 extends over 15 amino acids. Germline CDR1 and CDR2: MNHEY and SMNVEV (reference sequence). Written as DNA, the CDR3 is TGTGCCAGCAGTTTAACCCTTGGTAGCAATCAGCCCCAGCATTTT. It encodes CASSLTLGSNQPQHF.

There are a few counts of this clone. This chain links TRBV5-1 with TRBJ1-1; D unresolved. Germline CDR1 and CDR2: SGHRS and YFSETQ. Trimming cost V 4 bases and J 1 base, with 14 bases left between them. The CDR3 has 15 amino acids. The CDR3, as DNA: TGCGCCAGCAGCCCACGAGGAAGCACGAACACTGAAGCTTTCTTT. Translated: CASSPRGSTNTEAFF.

V usage is TRBV28 and J usage is TRBJ2-1; no clear D gene. Per germline, CDR1 MDHEN and CDR2 SYDVKM. The CDR3 sequence is 14 residues long. Trimming took off 3 bases at V and 7 bases at J, with 13 bases between the two ends. This CDR3 is CASSFGTNKNEQFF. Here the CDR3 DNA reads TGTGCCAGCAGTTTTGGAACCAACAAGAATGAGCAGTTCTTC.

V and J are TRBV21-1 and TRBJ1-6. TRBV21-1 is shown as a pseudogene. This CDR3 has 14 amino acids. The CDR3 loop reads CASSLAPRTSPLHF. CDR3 DNA sequence: TGTGCCAGCAGCCTCGCCCCGAGGACTTCACCCCTCCACTTT.

The V call is TRBV11-2, the J call TRBJ1-4; D gene uncertain. The germline CDR1 and CDR2 sequences are SGHAT and FQNNGV. There are 15 residues in the CDR3. V dropped 5 bases and J dropped 5 bases, with 15 bases sitting between them. The CDR3 DNA follows: TGTGCCAGCAGCCGTACCCAGATTCAGAATGAAAAACTGTTTTTT. Its translation is CASSRTQIQNEKLFF.

The rearrangement links TRBV5-1 to TRBJ2-1; 7 bases are shared with TRBD1. The CDR3 length is 15 residues. Germline V gene lookup returns CDR1 SGHRS and CDR2 YFSETQ. V shed 5 bases, J shed 6 bases, and the junction held 11 bases outside the gene matches. CDR3 sequence: CASSSTGSSLNEQFF. The CDR3 nucleotides read TGCGCCAGCAGTTCGACAGGGTCCTCGCTCAATGAGCAGTTCTTC.

The V gene is TRBV6-4, the J gene TRBJ1-2, with 7 bases matching TRBD1. The CDR3 consists of 14 residues. Germline loops: CDR1 MRHNA, CDR2 SNTAGT. V was pared by 2 bases and J by 5 bases, with 5 bases of the junction left unmatched. CDR3 nucleotide sequence: TGTGCCAGCAGTGACCACGGACAGGTTTATGGCTACACCTTC. The encoded protein is CASSDHGQVYGYTF.

The chain links TRBV15 to TRBJ2-1; either TRBD1 or TRBD2 may supply D (5 bases each). The ends were cut back, 3 bases at V and 0 bases at J, with 18 bases in the middle. The germline gives CDR1 LNHNV, CDR2 YYDKDF (reference sequence). The CDR3 totals 18 residues. This chain's CDR3 is CATSSPPEWGSSYNEQFF. The DNA of the CDR3 is TGTGCCACCAGCAGCCCCCCGGAGTGGGGGTCCTCCTACAATGAGCAGTTCTTC.

The chain links TRBV27 to TRBJ2-1, with D possibly TRBD2 on 5 matching bases. This CDR3 has 16 residues. The V gene's germline CDR1 is MNHEY and CDR2 SMNVEV (reference sequence). The V gene lost 10 bases and the J gene lost 10 bases, with 29 bases spanning the gap. The CDR3 DNA sequence: TGTGCCACCCGATATAGATGGGGAGAAAAGGATAAGGAGCAGTTCTTC. This gives the protein CATRYRWGEKDKEQFF.

The J gene is TRBJ2-7, the V gene TRBV5-1, with D perhaps TRBD1 (5 bases). The V end was cut by 0 bases, the J end by 10 bases, with 8 bases between. The germline V gene encodes CDR1 SGHRS and CDR2 YFSETQ. The CDR3 sequence is 11 residues long. CDR3 DNA sequence: TGCGCCAGCAGCTTGGTAGGGGAACAGTACTTC. Translation: CASSLVGEQYF. Full variable domain (missing parts from reference TRBV5-1 and TRBJ2-7): KAGVTQTPRYLIKTRGQQVTLSCSPISGHRSVSWYQQTPGQGLQFLFEYFSETQRNKGNFPGRFSGRQFSNSRSEMNVSTLELGDSALYLCASSLVGEQYFGPGTRLTVT.

J is TRBJ2-1 and V is TRBV4-3; D may correspond to TRBD1 or TRBD2 (5 bases each). V gave up 2 bases and J gave up 8 bases, with 13 bases separating them. CDR3 size: 14 residues. Per germline, CDR1 LGHNA and CDR2 YSLEER. This chain's CDR3 is CASSQSTGRDEQFF. The CDR3 DNA is TGCGCCAGCAGCCAAAGTACGGGGCGGGATGAGCAGTTCTTC.